Sequencing of this TCR beta chain was carried out in a study of blood T cells in healthy people across ages. Through a sample-barcoded 5' primer and a J-beta primer mix, a second PCR was run for roughly 7 to 12 cycles. TCRdb reprocessed the 5' RACE reads with MiXCR, giving one entry per CDR3 protein. The table records some 1 million distinct CDR3 sequences, 35% to 55% of them present only once. No fewer than 6 million PBMCs went into each sample. Total RNA was extracted at no less than 5 micrograms per sample. There are a few counts of this clonotype. This receptor was obtained from an older woman in good health. The sequenced sample consisted of blood.

The CDR3 is CASSHPGTEKNIQYF. DNA of the CDR3: TGTGCCAGCTCACACCCCGGGACGGAGAAAAACATTCAGTACTTC. V is TRBV18 and J is TRBJ2-4; possibly TRBD1 or TRBD2 for D (5 bases each). The germline CDR1 and CDR2 sequences are KGHSH and LQKENI. The CDR3 spans 15 residues. V was trimmed by 4 bases and J by 4 bases, leaving 14 bases between them.